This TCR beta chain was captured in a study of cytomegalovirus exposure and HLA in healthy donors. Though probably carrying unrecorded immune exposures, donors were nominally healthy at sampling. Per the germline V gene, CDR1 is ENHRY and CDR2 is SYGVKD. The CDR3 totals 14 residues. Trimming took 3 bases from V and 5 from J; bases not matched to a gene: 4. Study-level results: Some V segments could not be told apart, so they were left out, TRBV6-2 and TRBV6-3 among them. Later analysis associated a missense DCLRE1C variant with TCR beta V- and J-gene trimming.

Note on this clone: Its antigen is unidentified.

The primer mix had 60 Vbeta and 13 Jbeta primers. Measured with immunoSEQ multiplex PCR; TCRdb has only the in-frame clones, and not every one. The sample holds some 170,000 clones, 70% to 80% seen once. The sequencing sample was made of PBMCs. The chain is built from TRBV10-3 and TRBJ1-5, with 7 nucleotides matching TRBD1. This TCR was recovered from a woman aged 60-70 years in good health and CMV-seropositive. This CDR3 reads CAISDRGSDQPQHF. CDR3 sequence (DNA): TGTGCCATCAGTGACAGGGGGTCAGATCAGCCCCAGCATTTT.